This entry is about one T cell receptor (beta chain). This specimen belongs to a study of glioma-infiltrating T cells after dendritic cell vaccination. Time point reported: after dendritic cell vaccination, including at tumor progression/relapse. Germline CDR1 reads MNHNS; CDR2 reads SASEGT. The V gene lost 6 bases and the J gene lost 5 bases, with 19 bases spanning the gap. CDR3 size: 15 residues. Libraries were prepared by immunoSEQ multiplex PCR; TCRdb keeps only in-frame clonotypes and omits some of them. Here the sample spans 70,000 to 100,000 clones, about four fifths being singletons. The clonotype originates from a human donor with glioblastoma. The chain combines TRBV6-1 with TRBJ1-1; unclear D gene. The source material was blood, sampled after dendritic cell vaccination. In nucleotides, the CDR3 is TGTGCCAGCAGCGAGCAGCCGGGGAGGCGTACTGAAGCTTTCTTT. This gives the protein CASSEQPGRRTEAFF.